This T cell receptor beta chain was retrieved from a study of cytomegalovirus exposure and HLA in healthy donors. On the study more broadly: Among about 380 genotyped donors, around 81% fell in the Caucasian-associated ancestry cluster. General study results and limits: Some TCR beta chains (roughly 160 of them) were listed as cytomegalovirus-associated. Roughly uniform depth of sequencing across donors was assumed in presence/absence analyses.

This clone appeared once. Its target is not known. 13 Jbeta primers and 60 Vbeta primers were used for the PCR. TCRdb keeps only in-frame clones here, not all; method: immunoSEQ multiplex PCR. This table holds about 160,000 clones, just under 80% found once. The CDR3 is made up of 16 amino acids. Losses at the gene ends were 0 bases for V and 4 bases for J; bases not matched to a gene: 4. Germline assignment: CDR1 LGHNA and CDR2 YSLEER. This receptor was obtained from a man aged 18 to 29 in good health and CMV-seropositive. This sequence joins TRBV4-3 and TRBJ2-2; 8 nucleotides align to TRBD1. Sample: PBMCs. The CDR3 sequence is CASSQEQGAVTGELFF. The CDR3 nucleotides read TGCGCCAGCAGCCAAGAGCAGGGGGCCGTCACCGGGGAGCTGTTTTTT.